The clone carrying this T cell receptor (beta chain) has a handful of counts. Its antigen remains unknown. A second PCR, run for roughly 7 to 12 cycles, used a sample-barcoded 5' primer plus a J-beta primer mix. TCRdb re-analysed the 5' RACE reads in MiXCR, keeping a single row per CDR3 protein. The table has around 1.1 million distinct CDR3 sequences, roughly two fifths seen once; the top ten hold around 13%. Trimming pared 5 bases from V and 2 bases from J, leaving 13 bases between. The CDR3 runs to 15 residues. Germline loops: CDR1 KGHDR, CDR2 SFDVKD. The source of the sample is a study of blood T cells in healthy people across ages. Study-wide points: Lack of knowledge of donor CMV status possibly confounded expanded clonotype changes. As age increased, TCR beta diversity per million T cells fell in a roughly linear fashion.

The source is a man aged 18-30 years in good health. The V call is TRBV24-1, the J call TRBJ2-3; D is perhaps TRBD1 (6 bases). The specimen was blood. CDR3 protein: CATSGDNGVTDTQYF. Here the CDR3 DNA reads TGTGCCACCAGTGGGGACAACGGCGTCACAGATACGCAGTATTTT.